This entry lists 25 T cell receptor beta chains sequenced from one sample in a study of cytotoxic CD8 clonotypes in ibrutinib-treated CLL. The protocol was immunoSEQ multiplex PCR, while the TCRdb copy is restricted to in-frame clones and leaves out a portion. The repertoire includes some 15,000 clones, about 70% of them detected once, and about 18% sits in the top ten. The specimen was PBMCs, collected before ibrutinib treatment. These receptors were obtained from a human donor with chronic lymphocytic leukemia.

The chain has TRBV19 and TRBJ2-5, with 9 bases lining up with TRBD1. The CDR3 is 16 residues long. Trimming cost V 4 bases and J 4 bases; bases outside gene matches: 10. CDR1 LNHDA and CDR2 SQIVND come from the germline V gene (reference sequence). CDR3 bases: TGTGCCAGTAGTACTTCCGGGACAGGGAGGTCAGAGACCCAGTACTTC. This gives the protein CASSTSGTGRSETQYF.

This sequence joins TRBV6-5 and TRBJ2-7, with unresolved D. Trimming left V 8 bases short and J 1 base short, with 15 bases between. Germline V gene sequence: CDR1 MNHEY, CDR2 SVGAGI. This CDR3 has 14 residues. The CDR3 region has the DNA TGTGCCAGCGAGGCGTCGTTAGGGTCCTACGAGCAGTACTTC. Its protein is CASEASLGSYEQYF.

The chain has TRBV25-1 and TRBJ2-3; tentatively, D is TRBD1 (6 bases). CDR3 length: 15 amino acids. V was cut by 4 bases and J by 2 bases, with 13 bases left in between. CDR1 is MGHDK and CDR2 is SYGVNS in the germline V gene. The CDR3 DNA is TGTGCCAGCAGTGCGGCAGGGGCGATCACAGATACGCAGTATTTT. This encodes CASSAAGAITDTQYF. Full variable domain (remainder filled in from reference TRBV25-1 and TRBJ2-3): EADIYQTPRYLVIGTGKKITLECSQTMGHDKMYWYQQDPGMELHLIHYSYGVNSTEKGDLSSESTVSRIRTEHFPLTLESARPSHTSQYLCASSAAGAITDTQYFGPGTRLTVL.

This sequence joins TRBV10-3 and TRBJ2-5; 13 bases fit TRBD2. Germline loops: CDR1 ENHRY, CDR2 SYGVKD. The CDR3 runs 15 residues. Germline trimming cut 2 bases from V and 5 bases from J; bases unmatched to any gene: 2. CDR3 region: CAISETSGGAETQYF. CDR3 bases: TGTGCCATCAGTGAGACTAGCGGGGGGGCCGAGACCCAGTACTTC.

The chain has TRBV7-9 and TRBJ2-7; D tentatively reads TRBD1 or TRBD2 (5 bases each). CDR3 length: 16 amino acids. V lost 2 bases and J lost 3, with 17 bases in between. The V gene's germline CDR1 is SEHNR and CDR2 FQNEAQ (reference sequence). The CDR3 loop reads CASSLWGTGLFYEQYF. CDR3 nucleotide sequence: TGTGCCAGCAGCTTATGGGGAACGGGGCTCTTCTACGAGCAGTACTTC. Combining the CDR3 with reference TRBV7-9 and TRBJ2-7 gives the whole variable domain DTGVSQNPRHKITKRGQNVTFRCDPISEHNRLYWYRQTLGQGPEFLTYFQNEAQLEKSRLLSDRFSAERPKGSFSTLEIQRTEQGDSAMYLCASSLWGTGLFYEQYFGPGTRLTVT.

The J gene is TRBJ2-3, the V gene TRBV5-6; 8 nucleotides agree with TRBD2. Germline-derived CDR1 and CDR2 are SGHDT and YYEEEE. The CDR3 contains 15 residues. After removal of 0 bases from V and 1 base from J, the junction contained 1 base not matched to a gene. This chain's CDR3 is CASSLGSGGTDTQYF. In DNA, the CDR3 is TGTGCCAGCAGCTTGGGTAGCGGGGGCACAGATACGCAGTATTTT.

This chain uses TRBV7-3 with TRBJ2-2, with D uncertain. Germline CDR1 SGHTA, CDR2 FQGTGA. Trimming pared 5 bases from V and 0 bases from J, leaving 7 bases between. This CDR3 contains 14 residues. The CDR3 sequence is CASSPSTNTGELFF. CDR3 bases: TGTGCCAGCAGCCCATCAACGAACACCGGGGAGCTGTTTTTT.

The chain uses TRBV5-4 and TRBJ2-7, with TRBD2 identical over 10 bases. J gave up 0 bases and V 0 bases, and 3 bases lay outside the gene matches. This CDR3 contains 16 residues. Germline lookup yields CDR1 SGHNT and CDR2 YYREEE (reference sequence). CDR3: CASSLAASGGSYEQYF. The CDR3 coding sequence is TGTGCCAGCAGCTTGGCGGCTAGCGGGGGCTCCTACGAGCAGTACTTC.

CDR3 bases: TGCGCCAGCAGCCGGGGGGGCCAGCTGAACACTGAAGCTTTCTTT. It encodes CASSRGGQLNTEAFF. The V call is TRBV5-1, the J call TRBJ1-1, with TRBD1 as a possible D gene (6 bases). The CDR3 is 15 amino acids. Germline V gives CDR1 SGHRS, CDR2 YFSETQ. The V end lost 4 bases, the J end lost 0 bases, and 13 bases lay between the germline ends.

This clone was detected a few times. The V and J genes are TRBV4-1 and TRBJ1-1; D is uncertain. This CDR3 has 15 amino acids. CDR1 and CDR2 from the germline V gene are MGHRA and YSYEKL. V was shortened by 0 bases and J by 1 base, with 9 bases between the two germline ends. The CDR3 loop reads CASSQDDRQNTEAFF. In DNA, the CDR3 is TGCGCCAGCAGCCAAGATGATAGACAGAACACTGAAGCTTTCTTT.

The J gene is TRBJ1-1, the V gene TRBV5-1; D may be TRBD1 (5 bases). Germline CDR1 and CDR2: SGHRS and YFSETQ. The CDR3 is 13 amino acids. V dropped 4 bases and J dropped 6 bases, with 13 bases sitting between them. CDR3 DNA: TGCGCCAGCAGCCCCCGATGGGGGTCTGAAGCTTTCTTT. This codes for CASSPRWGSEAFF.

The chain links TRBV9 to TRBJ2-6; D is ambiguous. Germline loops: CDR1 SGDLS, CDR2 YYNGEE. V shed 1 base and J shed 4 bases, with 6 bases lying between them. The length of the CDR3 is 14 residues. The DNA of the CDR3 is TGTGCCAGCAGCGTACTGCGCGGGGCCAACGTCCTGACTTTC. It yields the protein CASSVLRGANVLTF. Supplemented by reference TRBV9 and TRBJ2-6, the full variable domain reads DSGVTQTPKHLITATGQRVTLRCSPRSGDLSVYWYQQSLDQGLQFLIQYYNGEERAKGNILERFSAQQFPDLHSELNLSSLELGDSALYFCASSVLRGANVLTFGAGSRLTVL.

In DNA, the CDR3 is TGTGCCAGCAGCTTAGAACTCCTTCCAGATACGCAGTATTTT. The encoded protein is CASSLELLPDTQYF. The J gene is TRBJ2-3, the V gene TRBV2; D is ambiguous. Germline assignment: CDR1 SNHLY and CDR2 FYNNEI. This CDR3 comprises 14 residues. Trimming took off 6 bases at V and 4 bases at J, with 14 bases between the two ends.

V usage is TRBV5-1 and J usage is TRBJ2-1; D is unclear. Germline CDR1 is SGHRS and CDR2 is YFSETQ. V was clipped by 0 bases and J by 1 base, with 11 bases between them. The CDR3 contains 16 residues. The CDR3 bases are TGCGCCAGCAGCTTGGGGGGTGCCCCATCCTACAATGAGCAGTTCTTC. Residues: CASSLGGAPSYNEQFF.

The V gene is TRBV10-2, the J gene TRBJ2-6; 9 bases line up with TRBD1. This CDR3 contains 17 residues. Germline CDR1 reads WSHSY; CDR2 reads SAAADI. With 6 bases clipped from V and 2 bases from J, the junction kept 8 bases outside the gene matches. The CDR3 sequence: CASRDRGLITGANVLTF. The CDR3 DNA reads as TGCGCCAGCAGGGACAGGGGCTTAATAACTGGGGCCAACGTCCTGACTTTC.

The chain combines TRBV15 with TRBJ1-2; 8 bases align to TRBD1. Germline CDR1 reads LNHNV; CDR2 reads YYDKDF (reference sequence). V was clipped by 3 bases and J by 3 bases; unmatched bases: 3. The CDR3 loop spans 14 amino acids. The CDR3 is CATSRGTGDYGYTF. As DNA, the CDR3 is TGTGCCACCAGCAGGGGGACAGGAGACTATGGCTACACCTTC. The full variable domain, rest sourced from reference TRBV15 and TRBJ1-2, is DAMVIQNPRYQVTQFGKPVTLSCSQTLNHNVMYWYQQKSSQAPKLLFHYYDKDFNNEADTPDNFQSRRPNTSFCFLDIRSPGLGDTAMYLCATSRGTGDYGYTFGSGTRLTVV.

A few counts support this clone. The gene calls are TRBV28 and TRBJ1-5; maybe TRBD1 (6 bases). Germline lookup yields CDR1 MDHEN and CDR2 SYDVKM. V shed 1 base and J shed 1 base, with 14 bases lying between them. The CDR3 consists of 17 residues. CDR3 in amino acids: CASSLFKGGHSNQPQHF. The DNA of the CDR3 is TGTGCCAGCAGTTTATTTAAGGGGGGCCACAGCAATCAGCCCCAGCATTTT.

The chain uses TRBV2 and TRBJ2-7; D might be TRBD2 (5 bases). Germline V gene sequence: CDR1 SNHLY, CDR2 FYNNEI. The V end lost 1 base, the J end lost 3 bases, and 7 bases lay between the germline ends. This CDR3 has 13 amino acids. The CDR3 DNA reads TGTGCCAGCAGTGAAGGGGAGTTCTACGAGCAGTACTTC. Translated: CASSEGEFYEQYF.

V and J are TRBV4-3 and TRBJ2-1, with D possibly TRBD2 on 5 matching bases. Trimming removed 0 bases at V and 7 bases at J, with 19 bases between. CDR3 length: 17 residues. From germline, CDR1 is LGHNA and CDR2 YSLEER. CDR3 protein: CASSQDLSAASKNEQFF. The CDR3, as DNA: TGCGCCAGCAGCCAAGATCTATCAGCGGCCTCCAAAAATGAGCAGTTCTTC.

The chain employs TRBV19 and TRBJ1-1; no definite D call. The CDR3 contains 13 residues. Trimming took 0 bases from V and 5 from J, leaving 7 bases between them. Germline lookup yields CDR1 LNHDA and CDR2 SQIVND (reference sequence). The CDR3, as DNA: TGTGCCAGTAGTATAGATGCGAGGACTGAAGCTTTCTTT. Its translation is CASSIDARTEAFF.

The V gene is TRBV13, the J gene TRBJ2-5; D unclear. Trimming pared 6 bases from V and 2 bases from J, leaving 7 bases between. Germline lookup yields CDR1 PRHDT and CDR2 FYEKMQ (reference sequence). The CDR3 is 12 residues long. CDR3 nucleotides: TGTGCCAGCAGTAGACGGCAAGAGACCCAGTACTTC. This gives the protein CASSRRQETQYF.

The rearrangement links TRBV5-5 to TRBJ1-5; no reliable D call. The CDR3 length is 12 residues. Germline loops: CDR1 SGHKS, CDR2 YYEKEE (reference sequence). The V and J ends lost 4 bases and 5 bases respectively, with 7 bases between them. This CDR3 is CASSPGYQPQHF. CDR3 nucleotide sequence: TGTGCCAGCAGCCCTGGATATCAGCCCCAGCATTTT.

The chain links TRBV5-1 to TRBJ2-3; TRBD2 matches at 12 bases. The V segment lost 1 base and the J segment 2 bases; nucleotides outside the gene matches: 2. The CDR3 runs to 16 residues. CDR1 and CDR2 (germline): SGHRS, YFSETQ. Here the CDR3 DNA reads TGCGCCAGCAGCTTGCGGACTAGCGGGGCCACAGATACGCAGTATTTT. It encodes CASSLRTSGATDTQYF.

V gene TRBV5-8 combines with J gene TRBJ1-3; a weak D match, TRBD1 (6 bases). The CDR3 is 15 amino acids. Trimming removed 0 bases at V and 4 bases at J, with 11 bases between. Germline lookup yields CDR1 SGHTS and CDR2 YDEGEE. DNA for the CDR3: TGTGCCAGCAGCTTGGGTGACAGGAACGGAAACACCATATATTTT. This gives the protein CASSLGDRNGNTIYF.

V is TRBV9 and J is TRBJ2-2; the D is unclear. CDR3 length: 13 amino acids. Per the germline V gene, CDR1 is SGDLS and CDR2 is YYNGEE. V dropped 4 bases and J dropped 6 bases, with 10 bases sitting between them. CDR3 residues: CASSSYRAGELFF. The CDR3 region has the DNA TGTGCCAGCAGCTCCTATAGGGCCGGGGAGCTGTTTTTT.